This T cell receptor beta chain comes out of a study of T cells after posttransplantation cyclophosphamide (dated by TCRdb to about 2016). Background on the whole study: Using TRB sequencing, the study followed how the T cell repertoire reconstituted after myeloablative bone marrow transplantation in which posttransplantation cyclophosphamide served as GVHD prophylaxis. Blood from all 30 or so PTCy patients who had 1-year posttransplant specimens underwent TRB sequencing. In 3 patients, TRB sequencing was also performed on up to 3 more blood samples taken 2 to 5.2 years after transplant, and in several patients, pretransplant blood was also TRB-sequenced. Samples from roughly 35 PTCy-treated patients, along with samples from around 16 of their related bone marrow donors, underwent antigen receptor sequencing. Public TRB sequences were queried against a database of over 3,600 sequences associated with responses to pathogens, tumor antigens, self-antigens and alloantigens. Because TRA and TRB clonality were tightly correlated in roughly 10 samples, subsequent TCR analyses were focused on TRB only. Overall study results and their limits: The TRB repertoires of T cells infiltrating skin or GI tract showed only limited overlap with the TRB repertoires of T cells in blood. Across the 35 to 45 patients, TRB clonality was highly associated with recipient CMV seropositivity and CMV reactivation, and diversity with PTCy was similar to that in the CNI/methotrexate controls. At 1-2 months, donor-recipient similarity was low but rose over the first year, and the later blood repertoires were often dominated by donor CD8+ memory clones.

TRB sequencing used genomic DNA with the immunoSEQ assay at survey resolution or the hsTCRB kit. For the original study's pipeline: The immunoSEQ software handled the initial read processing, while the LymphoSeq R package was used for the repertoire analyses. Clonality was computed as 1 minus normalized Shannon entropy; Gini coefficient was also calculated for each TRB dataset. To infer phenotypes in unsorted samples, TRB sequences from sorted subsets of the recipient or donor were mapped onto the unsorted samples of the same recipient. TCRdb took over this immuneACCESS table, retaining in-frame rearrangements with V and J assigned. Such tables are incomplete; in checked studies, under half of the missing clones stem from an unresolved V gene, and the remainder is unexplained. That table furnishes V, J and clone size, whereas the DNA furnished D and trimming. This sample has around 16,000 clones in its table, and almost 85% of those were observed once. Over 4.5% of the sample is held by the ten biggest clonotypes.

Of note for this clone: The antigen this receptor binds is unknown. Base qualities are not at hand, and no much larger clone is one base apart.

Trimming costs V 0 bases and J 1 base, and their ends lie 4 bases apart. From the cysteine through the phenylalanine, the CDR3 covers 15 amino acids. This entry keeps only the CDR3 DNA: 45 bases, framed from base 1. The germline V gene (reference sequence) specifies LNHNV as CDR1 and YYDKDF as CDR2. The control cohort consisted of 11 patients who had myeloablative marrow transplants with methotrexate plus a calcineurin inhibitor and who were sampled 1 year after transplant. Peripheral blood and bone marrow mononuclear cells were isolated by Ficoll-Hypaque density centrifugation and cryopreserved. This sequence uses TRBV15 and TRBJ2-6; no D gene call is confident. The sequencing used PBMCs, collected roughly 350 days after allogeneic stem cell transplant with calcineurin inhibitor and methotrexate. This clonotype was sampled from a male patient aged 18 to 29 who received an allogeneic stem cell transplant from a related donor, was CMV-positive, and had no GVHD. Post transplant, some T cells may arise from the graft donor. The CDR3 is CATSRDRSGANVLTF. The DNA reads TGTGCCACCAGCAGAGACCGTTCTGGGGCCAACGTCCTGACTTTC.